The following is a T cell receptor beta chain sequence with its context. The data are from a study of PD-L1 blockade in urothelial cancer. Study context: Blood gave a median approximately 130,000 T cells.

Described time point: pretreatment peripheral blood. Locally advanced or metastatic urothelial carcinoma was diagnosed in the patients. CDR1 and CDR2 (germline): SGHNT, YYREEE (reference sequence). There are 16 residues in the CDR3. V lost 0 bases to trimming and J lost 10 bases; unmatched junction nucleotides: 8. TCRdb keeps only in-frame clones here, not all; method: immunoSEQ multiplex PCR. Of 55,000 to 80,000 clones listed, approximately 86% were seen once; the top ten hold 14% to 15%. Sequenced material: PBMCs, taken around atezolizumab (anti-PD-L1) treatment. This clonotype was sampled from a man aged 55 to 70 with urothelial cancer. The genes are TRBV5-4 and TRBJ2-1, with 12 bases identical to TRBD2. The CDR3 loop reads CASSLAELAGGGEQFF. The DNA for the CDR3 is TGTGCCAGCAGCTTGGCCGAACTAGCGGGGGGTGGGGAGCAGTTCTTC.